A single sample gave rise to the 23 T cell receptor beta chains below, sequenced in a study of STAT5B mutations in CD4+ large granular lymphocyte leukemia (dated by TCRdb to between 2022 and 2023). The method was the immunoSEQ multiplex PCR assay. TCRdb's version of the immuneACCESS table is confined to in-frame rearrangements and falls short of the full clone set. An unresolved V gene accounts for under half of the shortfall where checked; the remainder is of unknown origin. This sample comprises under 30,000 clones, about 81% of them detected only once. The ten largest clones take up 3.1% of the sample. Sequencing was performed on CD4+ T cells from blood buffy coats. All receptors come from a human donor in good health.

This chain connects TRBV25-1 to TRBJ1-4; no definite D call. V dropped 9 bases and J dropped 5 bases, with 16 bases sitting between them. The CDR3 has 14 amino acids. Germline V CDR1 and CDR2: MGHDK, SYGVNS. CDR3 bases: TGTGCCAGTCGTACAATTGGTCCAAATGAAAAACTGTTTTTT. Protein product: CASRTIGPNEKLFF.

This rearrangement joins TRBV29-1 to TRBJ2-1, with 11 nucleotides matching TRBD2. Trimming cost V 0 bases and J 0 bases; bases outside gene matches: 10. This CDR3 region has 19 residues. Germline CDR1 SQVTM, CDR2 ANQGSEA. CDR3 region: CSVEDGGLAASLSYNEQFF. As DNA, the CDR3 is TGCAGCGTTGAAGATGGGGGACTAGCGGCTTCCCTCTCCTACAATGAGCAGTTCTTC.

The V and J genes are TRBV19 and TRBJ2-1; 10 bases agree with TRBD2. V shed 6 bases, J shed 0 bases, and the junction held 5 bases outside the gene matches. Germline CDR1 LNHDA, CDR2 SQIVND (reference sequence). CDR3 length: 16 residues. The CDR3 DNA reads as TGTGCCAGTAGAAGACTAGCGGGTCTCTCCTACAATGAGCAGTTCTTC. Its translation is CASRRLAGLSYNEQFF.

The gene calls are TRBV12-5 and TRBJ2-1; the match to TRBD1 covers 9 bases. After removal of 6 bases from V and 5 bases from J, the junction contained 8 bases not matched to a gene. The CDR3 covers 15 residues. Germline CDR1 is LGHNT and CDR2 is FRNRAP. As DNA, the CDR3 is TGTGCTAGTGGACCCGGACAGGGGCGGAACAATGAGCAGTTCTTC. Translation gives CASGPGQGRNNEQFF.

V is TRBV5-1 and J is TRBJ1-1; no reliable D call. The V and J ends lost 6 bases and 2 bases respectively, with 14 bases between them. CDR1 is SGHRS, CDR2 YFSETQ, per germline. The length of the CDR3 is 14 residues. The CDR3, as DNA: TGCGCCAGCACCTTTTCGGCGGGAAACACTGAAGCTTTCTTT. This sequence encodes CASTFSAGNTEAFF. The full variable domain, rest sourced from reference TRBV5-1 and TRBJ1-1, is KAGVTQTPRYLIKTRGQQVTLSCSPISGHRSVSWYQQTPGQGLQFLFEYFSETQRNKGNFPGRFSGRQFSNSRSEMNVSTLELGDSALYLCASTFSAGNTEAFFGQGTRLTVV.

This rearrangement joins TRBV30 to TRBJ2-5, with 7 positions matching TRBD2. Germline V lookup: CDR1 GTSNPN, CDR2 SVGIG (reference sequence). This CDR3 region has 15 residues. V lost 2 bases to trimming and J lost 3 bases; unmatched junction nucleotides: 9. Here the CDR3 reads CAWSTSGKAKETQYF. The CDR3 DNA reads as TGTGCCTGGAGTACGAGCGGGAAGGCGAAAGAGACCCAGTACTTC.

This clone was seen a handful of times. The CDR3 nucleotides are TGTGCCAGCAGAGACCAGGGGACTAATCAGCCCCAGCATTTT. It encodes CASRDQGTNQPQHF. The chain is built from TRBV2 and TRBJ1-5, with D possibly being TRBD1 (6 bases). The V and J ends lost 6 bases and 4 bases respectively, with 13 bases between them. The germline V gene encodes CDR1 SNHLY and CDR2 FYNNEI. The CDR3 is 14 residues long.

This clone was counted between two and nine times. The chain employs TRBV9 and TRBJ1-1, with D tentatively TRBD1 (5 bases). Germline V CDR1 and CDR2: SGDLS, YYNGEE. The V end was cut by 4 bases, the J end by 3 bases, with 16 bases between. The CDR3 has 15 amino acids. This CDR3 reads CASSPDGTGHTEAFF. For the CDR3, the DNA is TGTGCCAGCAGCCCAGACGGGACGGGCCACACTGAAGCTTTCTTT.

This sequence joins TRBV18 and TRBJ2-7; D is perhaps TRBD1 (6 bases). This CDR3 spans 16 amino acids. V dropped 5 bases and J dropped 0 bases, with 17 bases sitting between them. The germline V gene has CDR1 KGHSH and CDR2 LQKENI. CDR3 DNA: TGTGCCAGCTCAGCCAACAGGGACCCCCTCTCCTACGAGCAGTACTTC. Encoded protein: CASSANRDPLSYEQYF.

This rearrangement joins TRBV4-3 to TRBJ2-5, with D possibly called TRBD1 or TRBD2 (5 bases each). This CDR3 is built from 13 residues. V gave up 0 bases and J gave up 7 bases, with 9 bases separating them. Germline values: CDR1 LGHNA, CDR2 YSLEER. CDR3 amino acids: CASSQDGGGTQYF. CDR3 DNA sequence: TGCGCCAGCAGCCAAGATGGTGGGGGGACCCAGTACTTC.

This chain links TRBV7-8 with TRBJ2-1; D not resolved. Germline V gene sequence: CDR1 SGHVS, CDR2 FQNEAQ. The CDR3 has 15 amino acids. The V end was cut by 1 base, the J end by 9 bases, with 16 bases between. CDR3 amino acids: CASSLGVGWIGEQFF. Here the CDR3 DNA reads TGTGCCAGCAGCTTAGGGGTGGGTTGGATAGGTGAGCAGTTCTTC.

V and J are TRBV7-2 and TRBJ1-1; D ambiguous. Germline values: CDR1 SGHTA, CDR2 FQGNSA. This CDR3 spans 15 amino acids. Between the trimmed V and J ends, which lost 1 base and 0 bases, there was a span of 9 bases. In DNA, the CDR3 is TGTGCCAGCAGCTTAGAAAGTCTTATGAACACTGAAGCTTTCTTT. This sequence encodes CASSLESLMNTEAFF.

V is TRBV12-5 and J is TRBJ2-5, with 9 positions matching TRBD1. The CDR3 extends over 14 amino acids. J was trimmed by 7 bases and V by 5 bases; bases with no gene match: 8. CDR1 and CDR2 from the germline V gene are LGHNT and FRNRAP. The DNA of the CDR3 is TGTGCTAGTGGTGCCGGGACAGGGCTCCGGACCCAGTACTTC. Protein sequence: CASGAGTGLRTQYF.

This clone is a singleton in its sample. The J gene is TRBJ2-1, the V gene TRBV7-2, with 8 bases aligning to TRBD2. CDR1 is SGHTA and CDR2 is FQGNSA in the germline V gene. V dropped 2 bases and J dropped 4; count of bases not matched to a gene: 4. The CDR3 extends over 15 amino acids. The CDR3: CASSLRGLGYNEQFF. The DNA of the CDR3 is TGTGCCAGCAGCTTACGGGGACTAGGTTACAATGAGCAGTTCTTC.

The chain employs TRBV7-2 and TRBJ2-7; TRBD1 is a possible D gene (5 bases). CDR1 is SGHTA, CDR2 FQGNSA, per germline. The CDR3 is 14 amino acids. The ends were cut back, 7 bases at V and 3 bases at J, with 16 bases in the middle. CDR3 loop: CASIKGPGFYEQYF. The CDR3 region has the DNA TGTGCCAGCATCAAGGGCCCAGGGTTCTACGAGCAGTACTTC.

The chain joins TRBV7-8 to TRBJ1-1; no reliable D call. The CDR3 spans 13 residues. Per the germline V gene, CDR1 is SGHVS and CDR2 is FQNEAQ. Trimming took 8 bases from V and 3 from J, leaving 13 bases between them. The CDR3 DNA sequence: TGTGCCAGCGTCTCCGGGCGTTACACTGAAGCTTTCTTT. Residues: CASVSGRYTEAFF.

Only a few counts were recorded for this clone. The gene calls are TRBV4-1 and TRBJ1-2; D call uncertain. The germline V gene has CDR1 MGHRA and CDR2 YSYEKL. This CDR3 has 13 amino acids. Deletions cut 4 bases from V and 4 bases from J, with 10 bases between. CDR3 sequence reads: CASSPDPTYGYTF. The CDR3 coding sequence is TGCGCCAGCAGCCCAGATCCCACCTATGGCTACACCTTC.

This clone was observed a handful of times. This chain joins TRBV5-4 and TRBJ2-1; 10 bases match TRBD2. The germline V gene encodes CDR1 SGHNT and CDR2 YYREEE (reference sequence). The CDR3 runs 17 residues. Trimming removed 4 bases from V and 5 bases from J; junction bases left unmatched: 12. CDR3 residues: CASSTSGRAASHNEQFF. DNA for the CDR3: TGTGCCAGCAGCACGAGCGGGAGGGCCGCTTCCCACAATGAGCAGTTCTTC.

V usage is TRBV27 and J usage is TRBJ2-2; the match to TRBD2 covers 7 bases. J lost 7 bases, V lost 1 base, and 9 bases had no gene match. The CDR3 consists of 16 residues. Germline loops: CDR1 MNHEY, CDR2 SMNVEV (reference sequence). The CDR3 is CASSLLGRGTGGELFF. In nucleotides, the CDR3 is TGTGCCAGCAGTTTATTGGGGAGGGGAACAGGCGGGGAGCTGTTTTTT.

The rearrangement uses TRBV6-5 and TRBJ2-3; D unresolved. The CDR3 is 14 residues long. V lost 4 bases to trimming and J lost 4 bases, with 12 bases between them. Germline V gene sequence: CDR1 MNHEY, CDR2 SVGAGI. Here the CDR3 reads CASSSVLLSDTQYF. Here the CDR3 DNA reads TGTGCCAGCAGTTCCGTGTTATTGTCAGATACGCAGTATTTT.

The V call is TRBV5-6, the J call TRBJ1-3, with TRBD1 as a possible D gene (5 bases). The germline gives CDR1 SGHDT, CDR2 YYEEEE. Trimming pared 2 bases from V and 0 bases from J, leaving 12 bases between. The CDR3 contains 16 residues. Here the CDR3 reads CASSFDRGDSGNTIYF. DNA for the CDR3: TGTGCCAGCAGCTTCGACCGAGGGGACTCTGGAAACACCATATATTTT.

The V and J genes are TRBV6-6 and TRBJ1-2, with a weak D call TRBD1 (6 bases). This CDR3 has 13 amino acids. V was shortened by 0 bases and J by 5 bases, with 7 bases between the two germline ends. The germline V gene has CDR1 MNHNY and CDR2 SVGAGI (reference sequence). Here the CDR3 reads CASSYSGGYGYTF. DNA for the CDR3: TGTGCCAGCAGTTACTCAGGGGGATATGGCTACACCTTC.

V is TRBV4-3 and J is TRBJ2-1; D gene unclear. Trimming cost V 0 bases and J 5 bases, with 11 bases left between them. The CDR3 covers 15 residues. Per the germline V gene, CDR1 is LGHNA and CDR2 is YSLEER. CDR3 sequence reads: CASSQDFGHDNEQFF. The CDR3 DNA is TGCGCCAGCAGCCAAGATTTCGGGCACGACAATGAGCAGTTCTTC.